This T cell receptor beta chain was recorded in a study of HIV-infected patients and healthy controls. Between the trimmed V and J ends, which lost 4 bases and 3 bases, there was a span of 9 bases. There are 13 residues in the CDR3. In germline, CDR1 is SNHLY, CDR2 FYNNEI. By share, this clonotype ranks as medium-sized (0.01 to 0.1%). Whole blood was used without fractionation, so all unsorted peripheral T cells were included. Alpha and beta constant-region primers primed reverse transcription of approximately 500 ng RNA. Alpha and beta chain libraries were made separately by chain-specific third strand synthesis with multiplexing indices. TCRdb fed the 5' RACE reads into MiXCR, producing one record per CDR3 protein. The data hold some 10,000 distinct CDR3 sequences, with about 5.8% observed a single time.

The sequence was obtained from an adult in good health. This chain connects TRBV2 to TRBJ1-1; D not certain. The specimen sequenced was blood. The CDR3 protein is CASSVSIYTEAFF. For the CDR3, the DNA is TGTGCCAGCAGTGTTTCGATTTACACTGAAGCTTTCTTT.